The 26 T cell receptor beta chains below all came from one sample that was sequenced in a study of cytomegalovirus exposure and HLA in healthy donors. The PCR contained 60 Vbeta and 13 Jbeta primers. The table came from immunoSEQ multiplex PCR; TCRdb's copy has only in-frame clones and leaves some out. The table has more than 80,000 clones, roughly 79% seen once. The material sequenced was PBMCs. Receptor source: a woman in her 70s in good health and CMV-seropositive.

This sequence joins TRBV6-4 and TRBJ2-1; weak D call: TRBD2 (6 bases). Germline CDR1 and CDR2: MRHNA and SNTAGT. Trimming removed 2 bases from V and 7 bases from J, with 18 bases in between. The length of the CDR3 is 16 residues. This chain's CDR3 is CASSDTRWRGRNEQFF. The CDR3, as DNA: TGTGCCAGCAGTGACACGCGATGGCGGGGCCGGAATGAGCAGTTCTTC.

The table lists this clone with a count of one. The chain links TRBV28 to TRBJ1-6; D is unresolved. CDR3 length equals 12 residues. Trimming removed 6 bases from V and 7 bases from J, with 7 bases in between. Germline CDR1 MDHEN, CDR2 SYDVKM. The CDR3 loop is CASRENNSPLHF. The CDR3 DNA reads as TGTGCCAGCAGGGAGAACAATTCACCCCTCCACTTT.

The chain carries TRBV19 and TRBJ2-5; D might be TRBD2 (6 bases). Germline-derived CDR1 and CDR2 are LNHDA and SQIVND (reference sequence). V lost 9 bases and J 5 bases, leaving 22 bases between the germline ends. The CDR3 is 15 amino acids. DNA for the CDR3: TGTGCCAGCAGGATAGGAGCGGGCTCTCGGGAGACCCAGTACTTC. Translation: CASRIGAGSRETQYF. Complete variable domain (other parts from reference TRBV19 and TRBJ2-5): DGGITQSPKYLFRKEGQNVTLSCEQNLNHDAMYWYRQDPGQGLRLIYYSQIVNDFQKGDIAEGYSVSREKKESFPLTVTSAQKNPTAFYLCASRIGAGSRETQYFGPGTRLLVL.

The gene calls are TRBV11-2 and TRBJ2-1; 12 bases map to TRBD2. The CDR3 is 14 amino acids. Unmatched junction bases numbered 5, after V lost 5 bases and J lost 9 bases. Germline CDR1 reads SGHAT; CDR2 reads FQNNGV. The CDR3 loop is CASSQPGLAGEQFF. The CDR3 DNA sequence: TGTGCCAGCAGCCAGCCGGGACTAGCGGGTGAGCAGTTCTTC.

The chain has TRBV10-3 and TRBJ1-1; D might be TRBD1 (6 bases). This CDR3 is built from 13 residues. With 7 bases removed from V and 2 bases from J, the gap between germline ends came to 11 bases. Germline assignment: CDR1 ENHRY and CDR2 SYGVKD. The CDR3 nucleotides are TGTGCCATCACCCGGACAGCCAACACTGAAGCTTTCTTT. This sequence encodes CAITRTANTEAFF.

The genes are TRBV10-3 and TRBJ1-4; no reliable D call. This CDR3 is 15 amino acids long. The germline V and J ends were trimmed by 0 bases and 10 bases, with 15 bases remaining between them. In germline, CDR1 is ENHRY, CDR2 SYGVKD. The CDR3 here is CAISESRAEDGKLFF. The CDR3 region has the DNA TGTGCCATCAGTGAGTCGCGGGCCGAGGATGGAAAACTGTTTTTT.

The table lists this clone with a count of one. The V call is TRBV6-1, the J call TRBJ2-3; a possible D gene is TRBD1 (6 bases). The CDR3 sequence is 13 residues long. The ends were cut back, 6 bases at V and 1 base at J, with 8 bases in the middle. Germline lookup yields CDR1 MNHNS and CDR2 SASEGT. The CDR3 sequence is CASRYRGTDTQYF. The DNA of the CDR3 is TGTGCCAGCAGGTACAGGGGCACAGATACGCAGTATTTT.

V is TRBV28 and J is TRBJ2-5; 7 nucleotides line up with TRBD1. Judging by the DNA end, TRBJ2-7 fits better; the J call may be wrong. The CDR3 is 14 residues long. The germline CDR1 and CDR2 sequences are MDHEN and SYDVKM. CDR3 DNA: TGTGCCAGCAGCCGGGGACAGCCCCCCTACGAGCAGTACTTC. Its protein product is CASSRGQPPYEQYF.

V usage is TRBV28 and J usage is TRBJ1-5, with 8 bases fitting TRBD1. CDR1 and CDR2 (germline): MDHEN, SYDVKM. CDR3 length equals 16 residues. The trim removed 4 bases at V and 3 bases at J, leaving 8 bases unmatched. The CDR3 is CASSSSGTGNNQPQHF. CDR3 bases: TGTGCCAGCAGTTCTTCCGGGACAGGAAACAATCAGCCCCAGCATTTT.

The CDR3 DNA sequence: TGTGCCAGCAGTCCATGGGGACAGGGGGTGGGCTACACCTTC. As protein: CASSPWGQGVGYTF. This rearrangement joins TRBV28 to TRBJ1-2; 11 nucleotides agree with TRBD1. This CDR3 has 14 amino acids. J was trimmed by 8 bases and V by 5 bases; bases with no gene match: 7. Germline assignment: CDR1 MDHEN and CDR2 SYDVKM.

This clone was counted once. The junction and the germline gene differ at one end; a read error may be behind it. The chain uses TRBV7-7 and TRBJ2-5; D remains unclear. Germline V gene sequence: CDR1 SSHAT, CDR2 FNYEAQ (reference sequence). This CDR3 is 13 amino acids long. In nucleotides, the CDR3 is TGTGCTAGCAGCTCTCTCTTCCAAGAGACCCAGTACTTC. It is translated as CASSSLFQETQYF.

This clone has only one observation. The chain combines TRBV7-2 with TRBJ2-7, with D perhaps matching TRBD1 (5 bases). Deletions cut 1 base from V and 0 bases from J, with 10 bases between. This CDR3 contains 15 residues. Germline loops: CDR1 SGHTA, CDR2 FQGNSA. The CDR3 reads CASSLGQTYSYEQYF. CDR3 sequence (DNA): TGTGCCAGCAGCTTAGGACAGACTTACTCCTACGAGCAGTACTTC.

The CDR3 nucleotides read TGTGCCAGCAGTTACCATCTGCGGGGGGCTGGTGAAGCTTTCTTT. Translating it yields CASSYHLRGAGEAFF. V usage is TRBV28 and J usage is TRBJ1-1; D may be TRBD1 (6 bases). The germline CDR1 and CDR2 sequences are MDHEN and SYDVKM. The V and J ends lost 4 bases and 7 bases respectively, with 19 bases between them. The CDR3 is 15 residues long.

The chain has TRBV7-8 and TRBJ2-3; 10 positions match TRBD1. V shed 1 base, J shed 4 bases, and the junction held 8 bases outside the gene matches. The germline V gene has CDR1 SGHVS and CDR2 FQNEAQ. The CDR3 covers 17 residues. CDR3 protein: CASSLGGTGVRADTQYF. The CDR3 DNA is TGTGCCAGCAGCTTAGGTGGGACAGGGGTGAGAGCAGATACGCAGTATTTT.

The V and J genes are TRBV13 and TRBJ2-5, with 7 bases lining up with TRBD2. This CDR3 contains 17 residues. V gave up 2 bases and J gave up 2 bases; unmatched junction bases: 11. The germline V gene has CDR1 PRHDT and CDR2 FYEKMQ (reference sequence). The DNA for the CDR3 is TGTGCCAGCAGCTTACAGTCGAAGTGGGGAGGGCAAGAGACCCAGTACTTC. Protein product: CASSLQSKWGGQETQYF.

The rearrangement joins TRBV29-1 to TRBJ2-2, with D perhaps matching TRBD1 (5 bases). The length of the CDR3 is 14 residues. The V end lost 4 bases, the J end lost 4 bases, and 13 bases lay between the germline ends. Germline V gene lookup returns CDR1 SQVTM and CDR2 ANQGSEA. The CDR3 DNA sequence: TGCAGCGTTGTTGTTGGGGCGACCACCGGGGAGCTGTTTTTT. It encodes CSVVVGATTGELFF.

CDR3 residues: CASLPGTGGVGTQYF. The CDR3 coding sequence is TGTGCCAGCCTTCCCGGGACAGGGGGTGTCGGTACGCAGTATTTT. The J gene is TRBJ2-3, the V gene TRBV6-5, with TRBD1 matching 11 bases. J lost 8 bases, V lost 8 bases, and 12 bases had no gene match. From germline, CDR1 is MNHEY and CDR2 SVGAGI. The CDR3 totals 15 residues.

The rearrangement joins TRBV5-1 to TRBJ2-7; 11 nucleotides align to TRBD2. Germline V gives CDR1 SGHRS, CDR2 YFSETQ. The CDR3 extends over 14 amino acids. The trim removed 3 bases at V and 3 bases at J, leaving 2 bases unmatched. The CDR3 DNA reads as TGCGCCAGCAGCTCGGGACTAGCGGACTACGAGCAGTACTTC. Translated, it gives CASSSGLADYEQYF.

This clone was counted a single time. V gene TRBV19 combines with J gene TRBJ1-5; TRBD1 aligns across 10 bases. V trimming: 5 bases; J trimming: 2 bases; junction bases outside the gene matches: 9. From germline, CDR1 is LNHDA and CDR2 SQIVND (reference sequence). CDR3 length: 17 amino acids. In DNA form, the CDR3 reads TGTGCCAGTAGTCCCTGGGACAGGGGTGAGGGCAATCAGCCCCAGCATTTT. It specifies CASSPWDRGEGNQPQHF. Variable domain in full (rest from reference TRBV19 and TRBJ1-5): DGGITQSPKYLFRKEGQNVTLSCEQNLNHDAMYWYRQDPGQGLRLIYYSQIVNDFQKGDIAEGYSVSREKKESFPLTVTSAQKNPTAFYLCASSPWDRGEGNQPQHFGDGTRLSIL.

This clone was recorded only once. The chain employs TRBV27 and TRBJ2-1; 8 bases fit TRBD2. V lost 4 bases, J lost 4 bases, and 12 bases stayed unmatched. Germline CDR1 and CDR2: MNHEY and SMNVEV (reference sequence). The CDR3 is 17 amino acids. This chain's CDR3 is CASSYPPVVAGYNEQFF. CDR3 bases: TGTGCCAGCAGTTACCCCCCAGTGGTAGCGGGATACAATGAGCAGTTCTTC.

The CDR3 here is CASSKLAGGYNEQFF. The CDR3 nucleotides read TGCGCCAGCAGTAAACTAGCGGGAGGGTACAATGAGCAGTTCTTC. This chain connects TRBV10-1 to TRBJ2-1, with TRBD2 identical over 13 bases. This CDR3 spans 15 amino acids. The germline V gene encodes CDR1 WNHNN and CDR2 SYGVQD (reference sequence). With 5 bases clipped from V and 4 bases from J, the junction kept 2 bases outside the gene matches.

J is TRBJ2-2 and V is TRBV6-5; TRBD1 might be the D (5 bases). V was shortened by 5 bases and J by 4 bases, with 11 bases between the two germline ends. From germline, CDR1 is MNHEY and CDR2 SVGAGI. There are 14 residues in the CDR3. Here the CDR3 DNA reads TGTGCCAGCAGTGCTAGGGGATTCACCGGGGAGCTGTTTTTT. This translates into CASSARGFTGELFF.

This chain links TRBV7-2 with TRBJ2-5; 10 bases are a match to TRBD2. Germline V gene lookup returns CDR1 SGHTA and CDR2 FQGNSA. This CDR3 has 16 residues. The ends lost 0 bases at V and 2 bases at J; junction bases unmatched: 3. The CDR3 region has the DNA TGTGCCAGCAGCTTAGCGATTAGCGGGGGGCAAGAGACCCAGTACTTC. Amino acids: CASSLAISGGQETQYF.

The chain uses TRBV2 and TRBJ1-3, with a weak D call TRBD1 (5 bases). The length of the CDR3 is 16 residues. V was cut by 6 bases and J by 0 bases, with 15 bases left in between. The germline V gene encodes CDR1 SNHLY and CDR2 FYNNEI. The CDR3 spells CASRRGSSGSGNTIYF. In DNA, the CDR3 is TGTGCCAGCAGACGGGGGTCATCGGGCTCTGGAAACACCATATATTTT.

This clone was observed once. CDR3 region: CSAPEDTVQYF. The CDR3 DNA follows: TGCAGTGCCCCCGAAGATACGGTGCAGTACTTC. V and J are TRBV20-1 and TRBJ2-7; no firm D call. In germline, CDR1 is DFQATT, CDR2 SNEGSKA (reference sequence). The CDR3 contains 11 residues. Trimming left V 6 bases short and J 9 bases short, with 15 bases between.

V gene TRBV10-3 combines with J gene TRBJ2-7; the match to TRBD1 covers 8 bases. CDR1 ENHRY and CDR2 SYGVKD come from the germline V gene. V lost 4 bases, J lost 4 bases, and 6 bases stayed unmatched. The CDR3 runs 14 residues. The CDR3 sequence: CAISAGQGSYEQYF. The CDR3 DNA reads TGTGCCATCAGTGCAGGACAGGGTTCTTACGAGCAGTACTTC.